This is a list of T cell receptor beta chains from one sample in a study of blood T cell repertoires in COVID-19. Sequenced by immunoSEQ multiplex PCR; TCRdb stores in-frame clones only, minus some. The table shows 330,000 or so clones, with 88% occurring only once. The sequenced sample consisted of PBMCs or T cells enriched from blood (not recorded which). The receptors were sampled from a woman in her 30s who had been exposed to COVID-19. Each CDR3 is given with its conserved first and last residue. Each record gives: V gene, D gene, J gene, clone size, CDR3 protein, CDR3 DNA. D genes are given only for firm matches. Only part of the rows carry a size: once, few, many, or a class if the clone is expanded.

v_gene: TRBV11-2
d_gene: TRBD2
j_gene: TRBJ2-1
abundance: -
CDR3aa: CASRHSGADSYNEQFF
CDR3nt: TGTGCCAGCAGGCACAGCGGGGCCGACTCCTACAATGAGCAGTTCTTC

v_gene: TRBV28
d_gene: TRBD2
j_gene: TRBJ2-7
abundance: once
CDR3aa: CASSLPSGFSYEQYF
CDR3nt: TGTGCCAGCAGTTTGCCTAGCGGGTTTTCCTACGAGCAGTACTTC

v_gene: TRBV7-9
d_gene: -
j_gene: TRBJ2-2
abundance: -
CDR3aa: CASSERRVGTGELFF
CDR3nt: TGTGCCAGCAGCGAGAGGAGAGTTGGAACCGGGGAGCTGTTTTTT

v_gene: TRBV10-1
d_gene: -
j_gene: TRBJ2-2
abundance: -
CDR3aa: CASRAQGTGELFF
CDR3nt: TGCGCCAGCAGAGCTCAGGGCACCGGGGAGCTGTTTTTT

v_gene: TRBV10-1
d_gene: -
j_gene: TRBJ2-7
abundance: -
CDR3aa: CASSEGGALSDYEQYF
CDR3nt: TGCGCCAGCAGTGAGGGAGGGGCTCTGTCAGACTACGAGCAGTACTTC

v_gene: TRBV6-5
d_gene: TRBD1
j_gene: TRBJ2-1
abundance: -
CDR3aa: CASSYSRTGNEQFF
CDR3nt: TGTGCCAGCAGTTACTCCAGGACAGGCAATGAGCAGTTCTTC

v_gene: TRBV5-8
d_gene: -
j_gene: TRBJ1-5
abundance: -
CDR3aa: CASSLVENNQPQHF
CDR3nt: TGTGCCAGCAGCTTGGTGGAGAACAATCAGCCCCAGCATTTT

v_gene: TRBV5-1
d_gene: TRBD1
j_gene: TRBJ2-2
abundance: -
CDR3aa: CASSWTPGTVIANTGELFF
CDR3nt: TGCGCCAGCAGCTGGACCCCTGGGACAGTTATCGCGAACACCGGGGAGCTGTTTTTT

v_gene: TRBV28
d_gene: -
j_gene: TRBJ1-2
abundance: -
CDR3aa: CASSLAGQNYGYTF
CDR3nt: TGTGCCAGCAGTTTAGCCGGACAGAACTATGGCTACACCTTC

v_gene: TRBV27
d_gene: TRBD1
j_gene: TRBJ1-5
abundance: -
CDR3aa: CASSLRGTGRNQPQHF
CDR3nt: TGTGCCAGCAGTTTAAGGGGGACAGGGAGGAATCAGCCCCAGCATTTT

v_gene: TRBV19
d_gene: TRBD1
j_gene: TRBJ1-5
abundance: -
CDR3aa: CASSPNMGQGVGRNQPQHF
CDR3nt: TGTGCCAGTAGTCCCAATATGGGACAGGGGGTAGGAAGGAATCAGCCCCAGCATTTT

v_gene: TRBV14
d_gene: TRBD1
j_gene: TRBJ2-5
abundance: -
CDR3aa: CASSQNRGETQYF
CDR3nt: TGTGCCAGCAGCCAAAACAGGGGGGAGACCCAGTACTTC

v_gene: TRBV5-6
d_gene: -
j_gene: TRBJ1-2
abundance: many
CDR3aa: CASSPGFYGYTF
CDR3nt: TGTGCCAGCAGCCCGGGGTTTTATGGCTACACCTTC

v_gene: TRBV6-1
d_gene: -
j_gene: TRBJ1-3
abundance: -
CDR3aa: CASSGGRASSGNTIYF
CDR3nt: TGTGCCAGCAGTGGCGGCAGAGCAAGCTCTGGAAACACCATATATTTT

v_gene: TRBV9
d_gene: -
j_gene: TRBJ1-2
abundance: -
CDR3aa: CASSADEGGGAPGVF
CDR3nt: TGTGCCAGCAGCGCCGACGAGGGCGGAGGGGCACCTGGGGTGTTC

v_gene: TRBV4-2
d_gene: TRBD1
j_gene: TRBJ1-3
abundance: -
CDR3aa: CASTGQGSGNTIYF
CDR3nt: TGTGCCAGCACCGGACAGGGCTCTGGAAACACCATATATTTT

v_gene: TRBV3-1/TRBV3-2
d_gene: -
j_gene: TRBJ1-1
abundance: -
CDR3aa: CASSLRGGNTEAFF
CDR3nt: TGTGCCAGCAGCCTAAGGGGAGGGAACACTGAAGCTTTCTTT

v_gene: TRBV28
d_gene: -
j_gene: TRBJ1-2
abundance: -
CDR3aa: CASSQGWGLGYTF
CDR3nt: TGTGCCAGCAGTCAGGGGTGGGGGTTAGGCTACACCTTC

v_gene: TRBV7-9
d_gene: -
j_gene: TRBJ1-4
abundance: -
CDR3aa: CASSPMAGFNEKLFF
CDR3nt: TGTGCCAGCAGTCCCATGGCGGGCTTTAATGAAAAACTGTTTTTT

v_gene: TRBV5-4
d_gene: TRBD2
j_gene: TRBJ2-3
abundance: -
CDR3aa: CASGTSGTDTQYF
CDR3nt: TGTGCCAGCGGGACTAGCGGCACAGATACGCAGTATTTT

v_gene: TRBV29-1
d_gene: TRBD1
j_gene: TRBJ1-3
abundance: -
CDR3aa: CSARTGVGNTIYF
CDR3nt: TGCAGCGCGCGGACAGGGGTCGGAAACACCATATATTTT

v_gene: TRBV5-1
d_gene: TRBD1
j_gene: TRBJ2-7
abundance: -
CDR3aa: CASSLGVQGLSYEQYF
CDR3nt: TGCGCCAGCAGCTTGGGGGTACAGGGGCTCTCCTACGAGCAGTACTTC

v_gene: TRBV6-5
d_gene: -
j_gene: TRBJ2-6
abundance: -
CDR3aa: CASSYLGAPGVLTF
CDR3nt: TGTGCCAGCAGTTACTTGGGGGCTCCAGGCGTCCTGACTTTC

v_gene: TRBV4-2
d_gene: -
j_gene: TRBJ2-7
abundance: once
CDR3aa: CASSQEPGLAFEQYF
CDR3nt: TGTGCCAGCAGCCAAGAACCCGGCCTAGCGTTCGAGCAGTACTTC

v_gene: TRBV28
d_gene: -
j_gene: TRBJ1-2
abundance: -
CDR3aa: CASRQGGEETSNYGYTF
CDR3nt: TGTGCCAGCAGACAAGGGGGTGAAGAGACGTCAAACTATGGCTACACCTTC

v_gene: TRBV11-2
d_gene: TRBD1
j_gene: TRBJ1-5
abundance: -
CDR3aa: CASSPTGTENQPQHF
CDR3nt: TGTGCCAGCAGTCCCACCGGGACAGAGAATCAGCCCCAGCATTTT

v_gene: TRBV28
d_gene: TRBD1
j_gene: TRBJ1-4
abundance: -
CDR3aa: CASSSTRTGVKEKLFF
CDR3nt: TGTGCCAGCAGTTCGACCCGGACAGGGGTAAAGGAAAAACTGTTTTTT

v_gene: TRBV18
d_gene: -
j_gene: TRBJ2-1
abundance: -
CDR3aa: CASSPLPGVTSMDNEQFF
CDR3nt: TGTGCCAGCTCACCCCTGCCAGGGGTTACTAGTATGGACAATGAGCAGTTCTTC

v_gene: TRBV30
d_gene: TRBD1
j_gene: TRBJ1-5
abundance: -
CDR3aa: CAWAGTGSNQPQHF
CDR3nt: TGTGCCTGGGCAGGGACAGGGTCCAATCAGCCCCAGCATTTT

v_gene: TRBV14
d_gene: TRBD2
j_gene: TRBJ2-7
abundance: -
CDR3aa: CASSQQPGTSGSYEQYF
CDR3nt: TGTGCCAGCAGCCAACAGCCTGGGACTAGCGGGAGTTACGAGCAGTACTTC

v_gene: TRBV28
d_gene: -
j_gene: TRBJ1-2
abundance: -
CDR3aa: CASSSYDSTNYGYTF
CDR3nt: TGTGCCAGTAGTTCCTACGACAGCACTAACTATGGCTACACCTTC

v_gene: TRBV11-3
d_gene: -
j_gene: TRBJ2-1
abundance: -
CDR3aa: CASNHGRGANEQFF
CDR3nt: TGTGCCAGCAACCACGGACGGGGAGCCAATGAGCAGTTCTTC

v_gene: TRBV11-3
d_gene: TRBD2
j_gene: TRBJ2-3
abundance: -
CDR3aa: CASSPLGLAGRTDTQYF
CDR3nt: TGTGCCAGCAGCCCTCTTGGTCTAGCGGGACGCACAGATACGCAGTATTTT

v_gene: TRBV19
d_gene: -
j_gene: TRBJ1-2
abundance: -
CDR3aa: CASSRGWGTPYGYTF
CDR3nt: TGTGCCAGTAGCCGAGGTTGGGGGACTCCTTATGGCTACACCTTC

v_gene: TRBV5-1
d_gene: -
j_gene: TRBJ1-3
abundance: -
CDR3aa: CASSLGQGNTIYF
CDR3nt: TGCGCCAGCAGCTTGGGACAGGGAAACACCATATATTTT

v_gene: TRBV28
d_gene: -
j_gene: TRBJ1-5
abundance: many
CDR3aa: CASSLGGAASNQPQHF
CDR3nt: TGTGCCAGCAGTTTAGGCGGGGCAGCTAGCAATCAGCCCCAGCATTTT

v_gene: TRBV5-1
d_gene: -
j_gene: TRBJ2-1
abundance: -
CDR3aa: CASSFPTPPNEQFF
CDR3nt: TGCGCCAGCAGCTTCCCGACTCCCCCCAATGAGCAGTTCTTC

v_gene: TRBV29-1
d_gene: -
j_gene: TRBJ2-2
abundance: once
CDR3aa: CSARYGELFF
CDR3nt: TGCAGCGCACGCTATGGGGAGCTGTTTTTT

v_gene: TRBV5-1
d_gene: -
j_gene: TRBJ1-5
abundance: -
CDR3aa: CASSPEGEANQPQHF
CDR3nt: TGCGCCAGCAGCCCCGAGGGGGAAGCTAATCAGCCCCAGCATTTT

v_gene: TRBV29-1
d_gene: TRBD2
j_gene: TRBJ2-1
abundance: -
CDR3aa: CSVEDARWASGASYNEQFF
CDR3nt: TGCAGCGTTGAAGATGCTCGTTGGGCTAGCGGAGCATCCTACAATGAGCAGTTCTTC

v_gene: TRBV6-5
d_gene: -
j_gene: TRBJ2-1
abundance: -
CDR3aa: CASTQNRGGDEQFF
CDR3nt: TGTGCCAGCACCCAAAACCGGGGTGGGGATGAGCAGTTCTTC

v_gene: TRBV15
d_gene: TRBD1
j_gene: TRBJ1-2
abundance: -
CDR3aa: CATSRAGTGGVYGYTF
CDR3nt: TGTGCCACCAGCAGAGCCGGGACAGGGGGCGTCTATGGCTACACCTTC

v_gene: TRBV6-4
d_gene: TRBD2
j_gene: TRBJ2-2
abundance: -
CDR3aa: CASSEGASGSFNTGELFF
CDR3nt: TGTGCCAGCAGTGAAGGGGCTAGCGGGAGTTTTAACACCGGGGAGCTGTTTTTT

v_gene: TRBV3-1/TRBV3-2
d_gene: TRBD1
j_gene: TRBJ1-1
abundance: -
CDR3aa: CASSQRGQGGAEAFF
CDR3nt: TGTGCCAGCAGCCAGCGGGGCCAGGGGGGAGCTGAAGCTTTCTTT

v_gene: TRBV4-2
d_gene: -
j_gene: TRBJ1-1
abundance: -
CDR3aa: CASSQGSGTEAFF
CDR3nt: TGTGCCAGCAGCCAAGGGAGTGGCACTGAAGCTTTCTTT

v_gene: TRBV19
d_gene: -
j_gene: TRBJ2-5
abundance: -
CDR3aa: CASSIVGGAETQYF
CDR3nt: TGTGCCAGTAGTATCGTTGGGGGGGCGGAGACCCAGTACTTC

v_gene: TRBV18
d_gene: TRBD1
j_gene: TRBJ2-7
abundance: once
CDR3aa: CASSVGQGPYEQYF
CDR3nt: TGTGCCAGCTCAGTTGGACAGGGTCCCTACGAGCAGTACTTC

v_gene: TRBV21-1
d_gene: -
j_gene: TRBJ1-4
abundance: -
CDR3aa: CASSKPEDGGDEKLFF
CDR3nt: TGTGCCAGCAGCAAACCGGAAGACGGAGGAGATGAAAAACTGTTTTTT

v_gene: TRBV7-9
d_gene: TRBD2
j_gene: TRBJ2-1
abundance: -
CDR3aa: CASSYGLAGRYNEQFF
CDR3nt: TGTGCCAGCAGCTATGGACTAGCGGGGAGATACAATGAGCAGTTCTTC

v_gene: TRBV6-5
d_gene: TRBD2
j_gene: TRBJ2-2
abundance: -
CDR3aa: CASGRGGEPGELFF
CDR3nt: TGTGCCAGCGGCCGGGGAGGGGAGCCCGGGGAGCTGTTTTTT

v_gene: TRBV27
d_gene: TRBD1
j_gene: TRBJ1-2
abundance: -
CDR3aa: CASSSPEQGLHGYTF
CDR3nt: TGTGCCAGCAGTTCCCCCGAACAGGGGTTACATGGCTACACCTTC

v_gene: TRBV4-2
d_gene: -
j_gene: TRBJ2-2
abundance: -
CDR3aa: CASSQDPLPGYTGELFF
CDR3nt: TGTGCCAGCAGCCAAGATCCCCTCCCCGGTTACACCGGGGAGCTGTTTTTT

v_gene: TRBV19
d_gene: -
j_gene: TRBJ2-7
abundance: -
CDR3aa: CASNPEGGYKGEQYF
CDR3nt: TGTGCCAGTAACCCGGAGGGCGGCTACAAGGGCGAGCAGTACTTC

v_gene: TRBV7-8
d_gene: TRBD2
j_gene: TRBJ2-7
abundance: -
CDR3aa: CASSLVLSGQTTSGSSEQYF
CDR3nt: TGTGCCAGCAGCTTAGTCCTAAGCGGGCAGACTACTAGCGGGAGCTCCGAGCAGTACTTC